This record covers a single T cell receptor (beta chain). Its antigen is currently not known. No base quality values were provided; no much bigger clone lies one nucleotide off. Donors were 39 systemically healthy Caucasian individuals from Russia aged roughly 6 to 90 years. Each donor gave 8.5 to 10 milliliters of peripheral blood, collected into EDTA-treated Vacutainer tubes. PBMCs were isolated by Ficoll-Paque density-gradient centrifugation, with at least 6 million obtained per sample. Trizol reagent was used to extract total RNA from PBMCs, with at least 6 micrograms per sample. The percentages of naive CD45RAhigh/CD27high T cells were determined by flow cytometry on a PBMC aliquot from every donor. This sample was included in a study of blood T cells in healthy people across ages (dated by TCRdb to 2015 to 2017). Some background on the complete study: In model experiments, template switching captured about one uniquely barcoded TCR beta cDNA molecule for every two T cells. To avoid experimental bias, donors of different ages were randomly spread across the sequencing lanes. The donors were split into four age groups: young (average 16 years), middle-aged (roughly 39), aged (roughly 60) and long-lived (under 90). Using deep sequencing normalized with unique cDNA molecular identifiers, the study measured how TCR beta repertoire diversity changes with age. The study analyzed two additional independent replicas of 1 million unique cDNA reads from the same blood draw for two donors, one aged 18 to 30 and one aged 80 or older. Here is what the overall study found, with its caveats: Donor CMV infection status was unknown, potentially confounding age-related changes in expanded clonotypes. Observed TCR beta diversity per million T cells fell roughly linearly with age, and a significant reduction was already apparent by age around 39. The long-lived group showed more naive CD4+ T cells, fewer expanded clones and increased TCR diversity than the aged group, suggesting age selection. A strong correlation was found between observed TCR beta diversity and the percentage of naive T cells measured by flow cytometry. Total diversity estimates from one million sequenced T cells were considered lower bounds and underestimates. Since profiling was done on bulk unsorted PBMCs, naive and antigen-experienced compartments could not be conclusively compared.

The method was 5' RACE. The sequencer listed for this sample is Illumina HiSeq 2500. A second about 7 to 11 cycle PCR used a sample-barcoded 5' primer and a J-beta primer mix. Each TCR beta cDNA molecule received a unique molecular identifier from a template-switch 5' adaptor carrying 12 random nucleotides. At least 2.5 million CDR3-containing paired-end reads were obtained from each sample. All of the RNA was converted into first-strand cDNA using the Mint cDNA synthesis kit, with a TRBC-specific oligonucleotide serving as the primer. All cDNA was treated with uracil-DNA glycosylase and then went through a first 18-cycle PCR with the universal primers M1SS and BC2_uni_R. The authors' analysis ran thus. Each sample was normalized by randomly selecting 1 million high-quality reads, each carrying a distinct molecular identifier. Instead of being binned into consensus sequences, reads with shared molecular identifiers were discarded. MiTCR, with a Q25 quality threshold and the strictest error-elimination algorithm, was used for CDR3 identification, clonotype clustering and error correction. A nonparametric unseen species model with Euler transformation was used to estimate lower-bound total TCR beta diversity. TCRdb itself trimmed the public reads at Q25 with fastp, ran MiXCR and retained productive beta chains. For every CDR3 protein sequence, its rows merge into one entry that carries the most common genes and DNA. These V and J calls rely on TCRdb rather than the paper's analysis. The sample table holds about 650,000 distinct CDR3 sequences, of which about 34% were seen once. The ten largest make up over 15% of the sample.

According to the germline V gene (reference sequence), CDR1 reads GTSNPN and CDR2 reads SVGIG. The CDR3 measures 16 amino acids from cysteine to phenylalanine. The sequence is cut down to CDR3 DNA, 48 bases in frame from base 1. Trimming accounts for 0 bases at V and 5 bases at J, while the number of junction bases matched to no gene is 11. The receptor comes from an elderly woman in good health. Donor details come from another sample of the same person, matched by shared clones. In this chain, TRBV30 is recombined with TRBJ2-3; 7 middle bases align to TRBD1. Sequencing input: blood. In nucleotide form, the sequence is TGTGCCTGGAGTGTTATTGGGGACAGATGGGGAGATACGCAGTATTTT. Its translation reads: CAWSVIGDRWGDTQYF.